This T cell receptor beta chain is from a study of shared clonotypes between healthy human individuals. V was trimmed by 0 bases and J by 2 bases, leaving 11 bases between them. Germline assignment: CDR1 LGHNA and CDR2 YSLEER. This CDR3 is 15 amino acids long. Libraries were prepared by immunoSEQ multiplex PCR; TCRdb keeps only in-frame clonotypes and omits some of them. The sample has more than 1.2 million clones, 98% seen once. The TCR comes from a man aged 25-45 years in good health. Material for sequencing was naive CD4+ T cells sorted from blood. Regarding subset: CD45RA+ positively selected. The V call is TRBV4-3, the J call TRBJ2-7, with TRBD2 as a possible D gene (6 bases). The CDR3 DNA is TGCGCCAGCAGCCAAGATGCGCGGGGAACCTACGAGCAGTACTTC. It encodes CASSQDARGTYEQYF.